This T cell receptor beta chain was obtained from a study of cytomegalovirus exposure and HLA in healthy donors. The study's findings and limits: Excluded were some V segments that proved indistinguishable, including TRBV6-2 and TRBV6-3.

There are 13 residues in the CDR3. Trimming took off 0 bases at V and 9 bases at J, with 13 bases between the two ends. Germline V gene sequence: CDR1 SGHKS, CDR2 YYEKEE (reference sequence). The PCR used 60 Vbeta and 13 Jbeta primers. The assay was immunoSEQ multiplex PCR, and TCRdb's table has in-frame clones only and misses some. The sample lists 200,000 to 250,000 clones; roughly 89% were seen once. On this clone itself: Its antigen is not known.

V and J are TRBV5-5 and TRBJ2-7, with D possibly matching TRBD1 (6 bases). This clonotype originated in a young woman in good health and CMV-seronegative. Sequenced: PBMCs. The CDR3 sequence is CASSLEWGQGQYF. The CDR3 DNA reads TGTGCCAGCAGCTTGGAATGGGGGCAGGGGCAGTACTTC.